The T cell receptor (beta chain) described here comes from a study of cytotoxic CD8 clonotypes in ibrutinib-treated CLL. Study in general: It was after a median about twelve months of treatment, range 6 to 36, that response samples were taken.

As concerns this clone: What it binds is unknown.

The CDR3 has 14 amino acids. V lost 0 bases, J lost 5 bases, and 11 bases lay in between. Germline V CDR1 and CDR2: SGHTA, FQGTGA. Findings of the study overall: Collection times varied between progressing and sustained-remission patients.

The table came from immunoSEQ multiplex PCR; TCRdb's copy has only in-frame clones and leaves some out. The table lists 90,000 to 95,000 clones, 75% to 80% of them singletons. Sequencing used PBMCs, obtained after 24 months of ibrutinib treatment. The rearrangement links TRBV7-3 to TRBJ2-7; D possibly corresponds to TRBD1 (5 bases). The TCR was taken from a human donor with chronic lymphocytic leukemia. CDR3: CASSLTAGRDEQYF. The CDR3 DNA reads TGTGCCAGCAGCTTAACGGCAGGCAGGGACGAGCAGTACTTC.